This T cell receptor (beta chain) originates from a study of CD8 T cells in ankylosing spondylitis. Using its own MiXCR run on the 5' RACE reads, TCRdb lists one record per CDR3 protein. The repertoire holds 750,000 to 850,000 distinct CDR3 sequences, about 10% seen once, with around 0.51% in the top ten. To note about this clonotype: What it binds is unknown.

The V end was cut by 5 bases, the J end by 9 bases, with 19 bases between. Germline V gives CDR1 LGHDT, CDR2 YNNKEL (reference sequence). The CDR3 spans 14 residues. Findings and caveats of the study: Seven to nine highly homologous variants made up a TCR beta motif, and this motif appeared characteristic of ankylosing spondylitis blood.

The sequenced sample consisted of blood, either unsorted or a sorted T cell fraction (not recorded which). The chain has TRBV3-1 and TRBJ1-1; perhaps TRBD1 as D (6 bases). The sequence was collected from a male donor with ankylosing spondylitis. The CDR3 DNA sequence: TGTGCCAGCAGCAAGCTCTATTTAACAGGGAAAGCTTTCTTT. This gives the protein CASSKLYLTGKAFF.